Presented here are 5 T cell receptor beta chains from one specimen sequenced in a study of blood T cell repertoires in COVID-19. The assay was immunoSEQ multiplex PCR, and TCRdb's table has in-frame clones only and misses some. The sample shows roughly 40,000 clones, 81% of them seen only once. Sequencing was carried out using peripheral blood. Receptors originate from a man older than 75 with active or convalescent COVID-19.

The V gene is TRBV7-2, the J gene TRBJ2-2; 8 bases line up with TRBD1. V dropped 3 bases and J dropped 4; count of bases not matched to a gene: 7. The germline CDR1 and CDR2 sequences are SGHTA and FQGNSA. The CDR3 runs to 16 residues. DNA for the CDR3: TGTGCCAGCAGCTTGGTCAGGGGGCAGGGCACCGGGGAGCTGTTTTTT. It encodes CASSLVRGQGTGELFF.

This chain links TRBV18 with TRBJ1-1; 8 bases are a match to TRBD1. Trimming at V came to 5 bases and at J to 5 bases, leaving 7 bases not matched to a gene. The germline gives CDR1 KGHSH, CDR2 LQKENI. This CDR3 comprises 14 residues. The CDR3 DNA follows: TGTGCCAGCTCAGGTACAGGGGGGAGTACTGAAGCTTTCTTT. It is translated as CASSGTGGSTEAFF.

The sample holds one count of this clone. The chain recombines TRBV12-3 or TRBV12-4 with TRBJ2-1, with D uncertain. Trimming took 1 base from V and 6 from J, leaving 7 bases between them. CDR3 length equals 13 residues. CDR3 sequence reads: CASSLGESNEQFF. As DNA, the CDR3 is TGTGCCAGCAGTTTAGGAGAGAGCAATGAGCAGTTCTTC.

CDR3 sequence: CASSPRQSTLYGYTF. CDR3 in DNA: TGTGCCAGCTCACCACGACAGTCCACCCTTTATGGCTACACCTTC. The chain couples TRBV18 to TRBJ1-2, with D maybe TRBD1 (5 bases). With 1 base removed from V and 5 bases from J, the gap between germline ends came to 14 bases. Germline V lookup: CDR1 KGHSH, CDR2 LQKENI. The CDR3 extends over 15 amino acids.

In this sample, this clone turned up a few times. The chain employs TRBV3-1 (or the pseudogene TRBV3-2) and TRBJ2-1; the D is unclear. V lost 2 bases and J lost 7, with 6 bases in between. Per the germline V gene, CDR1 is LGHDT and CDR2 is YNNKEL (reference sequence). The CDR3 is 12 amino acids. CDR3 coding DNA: TGTGCCAGCAGCCAATTCCAGAATGAGCAGTTCTTC. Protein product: CASSQFQNEQFF.